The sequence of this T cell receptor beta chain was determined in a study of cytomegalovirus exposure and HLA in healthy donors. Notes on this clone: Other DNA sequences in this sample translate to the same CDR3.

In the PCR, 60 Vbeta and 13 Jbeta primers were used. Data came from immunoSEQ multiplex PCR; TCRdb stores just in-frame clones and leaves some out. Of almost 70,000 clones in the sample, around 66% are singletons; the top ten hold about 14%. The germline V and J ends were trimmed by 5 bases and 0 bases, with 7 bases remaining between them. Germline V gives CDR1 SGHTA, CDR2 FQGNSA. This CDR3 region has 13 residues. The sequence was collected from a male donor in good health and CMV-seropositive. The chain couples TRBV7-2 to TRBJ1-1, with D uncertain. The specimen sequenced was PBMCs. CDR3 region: CASSPYLNTEAFF. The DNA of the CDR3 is TGTGCCAGCAGCCCCTATCTGAACACTGAAGCTTTCTTT.